This TCR beta chain was found in a study of T cells in localized non-small cell lung cancer. Broader study findings: Out of the top 100 tumor clones, a median roughly 50 were seen in adjacent lung.

The data were produced by immunoSEQ multiplex PCR, yet TCRdb's version contains in-frame clones alone and is incomplete. Of around 70,000 clones listed, approximately 84% are singletons. Trimming took off 6 bases at V and 7 bases at J, with 9 bases between the two ends. Germline CDR1 is SGHVS and CDR2 is FQNEAQ. CDR3 length equals 11 residues. On this clone: Its antigen is not known.

Sequencing used peripheral blood, obtained before any cancer treatment. The chain uses TRBV7-8 and TRBJ2-5; possibly TRBD1 for D (6 bases). This TCR was recovered from a female donor of 60 years or more with stage I lung adenocarcinoma. The CDR3 bases are TGTGCCAGCAGAGGCAGGGGGACCCAGTACTTC. Protein: CASRGRGTQYF.